A selection of T cell receptor beta chains follows, all from one sample in a study of T-cell memory formation after mild COVID-19. Via MiXCR, TCRdb re-called the 5' RACE reads, giving one row per CDR3 protein. The table includes roughly 500,000 distinct CDR3 sequences, around 21% detected once. Sequenced sample: PBMCs or a T cell subset sorted from them (not recorded which). These receptors were collected from an adult woman who had mild COVID-19 (a few samples of this study predate the infection). Cell type and time point are not known. CDR3s include the opening cysteine and the closing phenylalanine or tryptophan.

V gene	J gene	CDR3 protein
TRBV20-1	TRBJ1-1	CSAAGTANTEAFF
TRBV20-1	TRBJ1-2	CSARDIRGASYGYTF
TRBV11-2	TRBJ2-6	CASSFGAGTPSPGANVLTF
TRBV7-7	TRBJ2-3	CASSVGTSGGLSTDTQYF
TRBV7-6	TRBJ2-3	CASSGVGGPEDTQYF
TRBV7-9	TRBJ1-6	CASSWTDYNSPLHF
TRBV10-3	TRBJ2-3	CAISEGQDTQYF
TRBV7-9	TRBJ1-2	CASSLAGGDRAYGYTF
TRBV12-3/TRBV12-4	TRBJ2-5	CASSLILGTGRETQYF
TRBV18	TRBJ1-5	CASSPGGAFGQPQHF
TRBV28	TRBJ1-6	CASSKDRGNSPLHF
TRBV11-2	TRBJ2-7	CASSHFFGHRGKGYEQYF
TRBV5-1	TRBJ2-5	CASSWGWEETQYF
TRBV6-1	TRBJ1-1	CASVKGGGRGTEAFF
TRBV12-3/TRBV12-4	TRBJ2-5	CASSLEKGTGTLGETQYF
TRBV27	TRBJ2-7	CASSLSWQGVFHEQYF
TRBV6-5	TRBJ2-1	CASSYQAGGPFSEQFF
TRBV5-1	TRBJ2-7	CASSLRGPMNEQYF
TRBV5-1	TRBJ2-6	CASSLGDREAGANVLTF
TRBV2	TRBJ1-5	CASTVNGAENSNQPQHF
TRBV18	TRBJ1-1	CASTSGQVNTEAFF
TRBV9	TRBJ2-7	CASSPGGAASYEQYF
TRBV6-1	TRBJ1-2	CAGNSRPGQTNYGYTF
TRBV6-5	TRBJ2-7	CASRVGGRTGEQYF